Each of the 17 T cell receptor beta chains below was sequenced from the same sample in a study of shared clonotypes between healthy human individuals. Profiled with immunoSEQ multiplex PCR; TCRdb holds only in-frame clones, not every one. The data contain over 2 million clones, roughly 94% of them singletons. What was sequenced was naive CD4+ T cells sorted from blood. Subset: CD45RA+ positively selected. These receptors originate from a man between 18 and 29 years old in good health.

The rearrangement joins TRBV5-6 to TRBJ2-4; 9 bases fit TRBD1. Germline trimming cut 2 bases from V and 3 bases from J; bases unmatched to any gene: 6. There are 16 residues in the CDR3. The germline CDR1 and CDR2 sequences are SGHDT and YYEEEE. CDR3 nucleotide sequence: TGTGCCAGCAGCTTCGGGACAGGGACGGACAAAAACATTCAGTACTTC. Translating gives CASSFGTGTDKNIQYF.

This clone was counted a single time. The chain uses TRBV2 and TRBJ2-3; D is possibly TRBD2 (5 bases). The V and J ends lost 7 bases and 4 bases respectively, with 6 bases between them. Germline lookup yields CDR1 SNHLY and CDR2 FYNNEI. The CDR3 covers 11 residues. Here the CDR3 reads CASKEADTQYF. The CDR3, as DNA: TGTGCCAGCAAGGAGGCAGATACGCAGTATTTT.

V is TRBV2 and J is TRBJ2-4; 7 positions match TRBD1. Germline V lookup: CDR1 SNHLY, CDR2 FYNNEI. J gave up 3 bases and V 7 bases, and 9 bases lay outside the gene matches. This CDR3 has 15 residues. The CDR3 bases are TGTGCCAGCACACCCGGGACAGCGGTCAAAAACATTCAGTACTTC. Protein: CASTPGTAVKNIQYF.

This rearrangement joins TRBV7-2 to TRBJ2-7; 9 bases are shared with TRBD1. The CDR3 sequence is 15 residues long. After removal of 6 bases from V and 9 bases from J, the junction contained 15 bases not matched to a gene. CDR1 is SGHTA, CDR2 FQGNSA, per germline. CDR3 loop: CASRVTGQGLLGQYF. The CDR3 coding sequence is TGTGCCAGCAGAGTGACGGGACAGGGATTATTAGGGCAGTACTTC.

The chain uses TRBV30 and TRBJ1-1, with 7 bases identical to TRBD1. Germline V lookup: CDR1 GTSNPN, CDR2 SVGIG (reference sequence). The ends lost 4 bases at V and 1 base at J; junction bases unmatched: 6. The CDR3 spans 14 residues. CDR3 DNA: TGTGCCTGGACAGTTGGGACAGAGAACACTGAAGCTTTCTTT. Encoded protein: CAWTVGTENTEAFF.

Here the CDR3 DNA reads TGTGCCAGCAGCTTGGGACAGGGGTTCACCGGGGAGCTGTTTTTT. It yields the protein CASSLGQGFTGELFF. The chain joins TRBV5-4 to TRBJ2-2; 8 nucleotides agree with TRBD1. The V segment lost 0 bases and the J segment 4 bases; nucleotides outside the gene matches: 2. Germline loops: CDR1 SGHNT, CDR2 YYREEE (reference sequence). This CDR3 comprises 15 residues.

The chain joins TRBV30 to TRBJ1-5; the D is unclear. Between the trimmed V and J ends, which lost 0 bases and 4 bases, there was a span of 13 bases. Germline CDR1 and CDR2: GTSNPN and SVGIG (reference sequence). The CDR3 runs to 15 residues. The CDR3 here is CAWSVSGSSNQPQHF. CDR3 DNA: TGTGCCTGGAGTGTATCCGGGTCTAGTAATCAGCCCCAGCATTTT.

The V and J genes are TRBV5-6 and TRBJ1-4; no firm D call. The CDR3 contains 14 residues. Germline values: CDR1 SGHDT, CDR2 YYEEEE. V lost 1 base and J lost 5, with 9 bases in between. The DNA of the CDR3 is TGTGCCAGCAGCTTGATAGGCGTAAATGAAAAACTGTTTTTT. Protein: CASSLIGVNEKLFF. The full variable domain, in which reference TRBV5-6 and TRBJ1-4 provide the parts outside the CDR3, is DAGVTQSPTHLIKTRGQQVTLRCSPKSGHDTVSWYQQALGQGPQFIFQYYEEEERQRGNFPDRFSGHQFPNYSSELNVNALLLGDSALYLCASSLIGVNEKLFFGSGTQLSVL.

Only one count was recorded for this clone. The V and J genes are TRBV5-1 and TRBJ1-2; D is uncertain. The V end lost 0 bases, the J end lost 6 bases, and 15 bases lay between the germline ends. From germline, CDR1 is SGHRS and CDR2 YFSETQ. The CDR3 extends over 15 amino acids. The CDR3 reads CASSLATPASNGYTF. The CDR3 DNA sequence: TGCGCCAGCAGCTTGGCCACTCCCGCGTCTAATGGCTACACCTTC.

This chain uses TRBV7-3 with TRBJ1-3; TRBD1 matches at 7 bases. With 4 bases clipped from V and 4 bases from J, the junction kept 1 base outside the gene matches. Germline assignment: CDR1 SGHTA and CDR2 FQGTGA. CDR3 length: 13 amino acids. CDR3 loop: CASSSDRGNTIYF. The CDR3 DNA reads TGTGCCAGCAGCTCGGACAGGGGAAACACCATATATTTT.

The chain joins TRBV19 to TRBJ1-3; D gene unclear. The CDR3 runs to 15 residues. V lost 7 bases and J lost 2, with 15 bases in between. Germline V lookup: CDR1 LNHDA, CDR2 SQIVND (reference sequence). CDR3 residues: CASNPTKYPGNTIYF. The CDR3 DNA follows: TGTGCCAGTAATCCCACAAAGTATCCTGGAAACACCATATATTTT.

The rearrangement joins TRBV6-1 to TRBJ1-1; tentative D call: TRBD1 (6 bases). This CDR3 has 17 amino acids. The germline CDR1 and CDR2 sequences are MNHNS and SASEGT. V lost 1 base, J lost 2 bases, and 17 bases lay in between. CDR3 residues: CASSEGSGRQVNTEAFF. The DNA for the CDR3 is TGTGCCAGCAGTGAAGGGAGTGGGAGACAGGTTAACACTGAAGCTTTCTTT.

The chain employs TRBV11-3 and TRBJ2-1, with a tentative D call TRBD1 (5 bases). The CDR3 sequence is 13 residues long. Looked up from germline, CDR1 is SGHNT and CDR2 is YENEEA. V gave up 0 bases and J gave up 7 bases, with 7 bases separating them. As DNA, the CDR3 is TGTGCCAGCAGCTTAGACTCAGGGAATGAGCAGTTCTTC. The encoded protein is CASSLDSGNEQFF.

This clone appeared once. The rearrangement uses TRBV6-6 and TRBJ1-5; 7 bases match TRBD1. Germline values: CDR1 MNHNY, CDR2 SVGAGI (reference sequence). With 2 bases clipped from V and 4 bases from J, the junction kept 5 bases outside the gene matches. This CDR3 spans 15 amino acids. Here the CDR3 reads CASSYVQGKNQPQHF. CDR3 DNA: TGTGCCAGCAGTTACGTACAGGGGAAAAATCAGCCCCAGCATTTT.

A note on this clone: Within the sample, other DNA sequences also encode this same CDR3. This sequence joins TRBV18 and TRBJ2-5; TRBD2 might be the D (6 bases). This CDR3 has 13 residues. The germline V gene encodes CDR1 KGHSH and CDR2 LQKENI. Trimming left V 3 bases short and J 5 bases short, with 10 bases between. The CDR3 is CASSPAGRETQYF. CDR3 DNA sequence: TGTGCCAGCTCACCGGCGGGGAGGGAGACCCAGTACTTC.

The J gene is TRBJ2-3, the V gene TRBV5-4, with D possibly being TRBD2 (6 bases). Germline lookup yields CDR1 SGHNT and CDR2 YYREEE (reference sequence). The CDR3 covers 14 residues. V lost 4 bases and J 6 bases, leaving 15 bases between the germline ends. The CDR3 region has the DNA TGTGCCAGCAGCAAGGGGACTTGGCAGGATACGCAGTATTTT. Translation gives CASSKGTWQDTQYF. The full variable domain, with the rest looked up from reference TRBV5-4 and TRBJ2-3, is ETGVTQSPTHLIKTRGQQVTLRCSSQSGHNTVSWYQQALGQGPQFIFQYYREEENGRGNFPPRFSGLQFPNYSSELNVNALELDDSALYLCASSKGTWQDTQYFGPGTRLTVL.

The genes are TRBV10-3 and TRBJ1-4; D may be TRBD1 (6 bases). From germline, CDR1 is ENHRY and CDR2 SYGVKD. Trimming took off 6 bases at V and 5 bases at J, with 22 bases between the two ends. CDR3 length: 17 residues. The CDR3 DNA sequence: TGTGCCATCAGACACTCAGTAGCAGGGGTTCGAAATGAAAAACTGTTTTTT. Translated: CAIRHSVAGVRNEKLFF.